This T cell receptor beta chain derives from a study of CD4 T cells in relation to SARS-CoV-2 and coronaviruses. This table comes from immunoSEQ multiplex PCR, and its TCRdb copy is limited to in-frame clones, with some not included. The sample has 20,000 to 25,000 clones, about 80% seen once. CDR1 is SGDLS and CDR2 is YYNGEE in the germline V gene. V was shortened by 0 bases and J by 1 base, with 4 bases between the two germline ends. This CDR3 has 13 amino acids. Unexposed donor CD4+ T cells date from about 2010-2018, before the COVID-19 pandemic. The cells were cultured for about ten days before CD4+ T cells were isolated. Cells permitting, SARS-CoV-2 S/N and four cold-coronavirus spikes were tested on unexposed-donor CD4+ T cells. General observations from the study: Each donor contributed either pre-pandemic or post-infection samples, not both.

Regarding this clone: Its antigen remains unidentified.

What was sequenced was CD4+ T cells from PBMCs, cultured in vitro. The chain recombines TRBV9 with TRBJ1-1; D unclear. This TCR derives from a human donor in good health. The CDR3 reads CASSVGRNTEAFF. In DNA, the CDR3 is TGTGCCAGCAGCGTAGGCAGGAACACTGAAGCTTTCTTT. Together with reference TRBV9 and TRBJ1-1, the CDR3 gives the full variable domain: DSGVTQTPKHLITATGQRVTLRCSPRSGDLSVYWYQQSLDQGLQFLIQYYNGEERAKGNILERFSAQQFPDLHSELNLSSLELGDSALYFCASSVGRNTEAFFGQGTRLTVV.